The 5 T cell receptor beta chains reported below all come from one sample, sequenced in a study of cytomegalovirus exposure and HLA in healthy donors. 13 Jbeta primers and 60 Vbeta primers were used for the PCR. The table came from immunoSEQ multiplex PCR; TCRdb's copy has only in-frame clones and leaves some out. The sample consists of 150,000 to 200,000 clones, 79% of them appearing once. Sequencing used PBMCs. The receptors shown here come from a woman between 45 and 60 years old in good health and CMV-seronegative.

The chain recombines TRBV19 with TRBJ2-5; maybe TRBD2 (5 bases). Germline CDR1 is LNHDA and CDR2 is SQIVND (reference sequence). V was cut by 4 bases and J by 1 base, with 13 bases left in between. CDR3 length: 15 amino acids. CDR3 protein: CASSSSGNPQETQYF. The CDR3 DNA sequence: TGTGCCAGTAGTAGTTCGGGAAACCCCCAAGAGACCCAGTACTTC.

The gene calls are TRBV19 and TRBJ1-1, with 7 bases matching TRBD1. The CDR3 spans 14 residues. From germline, CDR1 is LNHDA and CDR2 SQIVND (reference sequence). Trimming cost V 6 bases and J 8 bases; bases outside gene matches: 12. The CDR3 loop is CASRTQGSGTEAFF. In DNA form, the CDR3 reads TGTGCCAGTAGAACACAGGGGTCCGGGACAGAAGCTTTCTTT.

This chain connects TRBV7-2 to TRBJ1-5; D perhaps matches TRBD1 (6 bases). V was cut by 5 bases and J by 4 bases, with 18 bases left in between. Germline-derived CDR1 and CDR2 are SGHTA and FQGNSA. The CDR3 consists of 16 residues. CDR3 sequence: CASSRETGTTNQPQHF. The CDR3 nucleotides are TGTGCCAGCAGCCGCGAAACAGGGACCACGAATCAGCCCCAGCATTTT.

As regards this clone: This CDR3 is also generated by other DNA sequences in the sample. This chain connects TRBV28 to TRBJ1-4; D not resolved. CDR1 is MDHEN and CDR2 is SYDVKM in the germline V gene. The CDR3 has 12 amino acids. V was shortened by 5 bases and J by 4 bases, with 5 bases between the two germline ends. CDR3 coding DNA: TGTGCCAGCAGTCCTTTTAATGAAAAACTGTTTTTT. It specifies CASSPFNEKLFF.

This chain connects TRBV29-1 to TRBJ1-2; TRBD1 agrees at 7 bases. Germline V lookup: CDR1 SQVTM, CDR2 ANQGSEA. The CDR3 totals 14 residues. The V and J ends lost 6 bases and 7 bases, in that order; junction bases with no gene match: 14. The CDR3 loop reads CSVAETTGNRGYTF. The CDR3 DNA reads as TGCAGCGTAGCTGAAACGACAGGGAATCGTGGCTACACCTTC.